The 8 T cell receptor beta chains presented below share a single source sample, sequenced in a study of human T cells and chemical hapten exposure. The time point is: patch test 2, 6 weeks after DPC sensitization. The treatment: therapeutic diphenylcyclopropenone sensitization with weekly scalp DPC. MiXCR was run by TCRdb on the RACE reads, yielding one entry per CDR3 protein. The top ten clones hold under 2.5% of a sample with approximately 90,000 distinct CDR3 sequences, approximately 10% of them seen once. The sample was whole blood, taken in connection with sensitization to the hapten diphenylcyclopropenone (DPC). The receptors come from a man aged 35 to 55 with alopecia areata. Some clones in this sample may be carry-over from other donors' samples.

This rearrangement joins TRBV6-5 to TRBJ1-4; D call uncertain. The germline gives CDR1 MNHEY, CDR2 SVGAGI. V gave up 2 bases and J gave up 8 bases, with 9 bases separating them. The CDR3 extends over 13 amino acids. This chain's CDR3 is CASSYNLQEKLFF. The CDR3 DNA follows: TGTGCCAGCAGTTACAATTTACAGGAAAAACTGTTTTTT.

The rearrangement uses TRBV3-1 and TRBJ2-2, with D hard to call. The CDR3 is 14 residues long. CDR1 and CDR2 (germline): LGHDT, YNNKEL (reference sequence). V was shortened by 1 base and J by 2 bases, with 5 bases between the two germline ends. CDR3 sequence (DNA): TGTGCCAGCAGCCAAGTTGTCAACACCGGGGAGCTGTTTTTT. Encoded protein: CASSQVVNTGELFF.

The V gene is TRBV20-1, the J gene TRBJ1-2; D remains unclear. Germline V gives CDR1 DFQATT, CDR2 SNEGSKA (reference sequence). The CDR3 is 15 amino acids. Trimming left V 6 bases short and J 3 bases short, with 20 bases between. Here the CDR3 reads CSASSGSPVYYGYTF. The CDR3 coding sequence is TGCAGTGCGAGTTCGGGCAGCCCAGTGTACTATGGCTACACCTTC.

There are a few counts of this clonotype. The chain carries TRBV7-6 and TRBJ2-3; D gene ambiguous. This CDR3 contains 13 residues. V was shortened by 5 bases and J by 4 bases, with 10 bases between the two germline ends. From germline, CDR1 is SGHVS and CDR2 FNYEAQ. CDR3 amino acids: CASSPYSPDTQYF. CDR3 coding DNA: TGTGCCAGCAGCCCTTATAGTCCAGATACGCAGTATTTT. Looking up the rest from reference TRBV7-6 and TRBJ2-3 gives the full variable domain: GAGVSQSPRYKVTKRGQDVALRCDPISGHVSLYWYRQALGQGPEFLTYFNYEAQQDKSGLPNDRFSAERPEGSISTLTIQRTEQRDSAMYRCASSPYSPDTQYFGPGTRLTVL.

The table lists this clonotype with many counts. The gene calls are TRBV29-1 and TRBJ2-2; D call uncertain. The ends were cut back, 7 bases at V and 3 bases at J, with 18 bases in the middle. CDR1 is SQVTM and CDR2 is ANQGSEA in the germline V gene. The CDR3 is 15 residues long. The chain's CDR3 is CSARERFRDTGELFF. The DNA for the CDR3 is TGCAGCGCCCGAGAGAGGTTTCGGGACACCGGGGAGCTGTTTTTT.

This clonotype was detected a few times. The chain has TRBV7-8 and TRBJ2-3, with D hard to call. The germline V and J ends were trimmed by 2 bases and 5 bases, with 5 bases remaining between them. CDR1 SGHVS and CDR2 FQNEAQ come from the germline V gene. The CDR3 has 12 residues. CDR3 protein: CASSLWVDTQYF. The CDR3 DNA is TGTGCCAGCAGCTTATGGGTAGATACGCAGTATTTT.

The CDR3 bases are TGTGCCTGGAGTCAGACAGCGAACACTGAAGCTTTCTTT. Translation gives CAWSQTANTEAFF. The gene calls are TRBV30 and TRBJ1-1; weak D call: TRBD1 (5 bases). Looked up from germline, CDR1 is GTSNPN and CDR2 is SVGIG (reference sequence). V lost 2 bases to trimming and J lost 1 base, with 8 bases between them. The CDR3 consists of 13 residues.

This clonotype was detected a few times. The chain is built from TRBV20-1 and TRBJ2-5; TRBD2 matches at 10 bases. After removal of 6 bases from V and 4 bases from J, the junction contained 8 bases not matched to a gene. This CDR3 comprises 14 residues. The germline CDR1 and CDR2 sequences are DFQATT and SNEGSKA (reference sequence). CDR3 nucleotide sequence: TGCAGTGCCAACCAGGCTAGCGGGAGAGAGACCCAGTACTTC. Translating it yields CSANQASGRETQYF.